The next 32 T cell receptor delta chains were all read from a single sample in a study of delta chains in infants with herpesvirus infections. PBMC RNA was reverse transcribed using gamma-chain- and delta-chain-specific primers. TCRdb redid clone calling on the RT-PCR reads using CATT. The repertoire holds about 1,400 delta-chain clones, with 6.9% as singletons. The sample in question was peripheral blood, obtained at time point 1 of longitudinal follow-up. Source of these receptors: a human donor who was a Ugandan infant, either HIV-exposed or HIV-unexposed (not recorded which).

The J segment is TRDJ1; no V gene was assigned; TRDD3 was called by the table and not checked on the DNA. The CDR3 contains 20 residues. CDR3 amino acids: CAASAETVLGDTGHTDKLIF. CDR3 in DNA: TGTGCAGCAAGTGCCGAGACCGTACTGGGGGATACAGGCCACACCGATAAACTCATCTTT.

The rearrangement uses TRDV2 and TRDJ3, with 10 bases that match TRDD3. TCRdb offers no J gene call, so here the DNA was matched to germline to obtain one. This CDR3 has 21 amino acids. V shed 0 bases and J 2 bases; nucleotides not matched to a gene: 12. Germline CDR1 is GEAIGNYY and CDR2 is EKD. The CDR3 here is CACDTPGDRGIRAWDTRQMFF. The DNA of the CDR3 is TGTGCCTGTGACACCCCCGGAGACCGGGGGATACGCGCCTGGGACACCCGACAGATGTTTTTC.

V is TRDV1 and J is TRDJ1; D unresolved. V was cut by 0 bases and J by 0 bases, with 20 bases left in between. CDR3 length: 19 amino acids. Germline CDR1 TSWWSYY, CDR2 QGS. The CDR3 DNA reads TGTGCTCTTGGGGAACTAGTCGGGGCAACCGGGTTTTACACCGATAAACTCATCTTT. Translation gives CALGELVGATGFYTDKLIF.

Within the sample, this clone is large. This chain uses TRDV1 with TRDJ1, with TRDD3 identical over 9 bases. Germline V gene data show CDR1 as TSWWSYY and CDR2 as QGS. Trimming removed 8 bases from V and 4 bases from J; junction bases left unmatched: 17. The CDR3 length is 17 residues. CDR3 in amino acids: CALFPRVGGIPGDKLIF. In nucleotides, the CDR3 is TGTGCTCTTTTCCCAAGGGTCGGGGGGATACCGGGCGATAAACTCATCTTT.

About this clone itself: Being one base from a much bigger clone, this may be a read error. The V and J genes are TRDV1 and TRDJ1; D gene ambiguous. The V gene's germline CDR1 is TSWWSYY and CDR2 QGS. Trimming left V 4 bases short and J 6 bases short, with 15 bases between. The length of the CDR3 is 14 residues. The CDR3 nucleotides are TGTGCTCTTGGGGCGGCCTTAGGCCACTATAAACTCATCTTT. Protein: CALGAALGHYKLIF.

This clone is medium-sized. The chain has TRDV2 and TRDJ3, with TRDD3 matching over 11 bases. TCRdb leaves out the J gene; it was filled in here by matching the DNA to germline. In germline, CDR1 is GEAIGNYY, CDR2 EKD. The CDR3 has 19 residues. V trimming: 0 bases; J trimming: 2 bases; junction bases outside the gene matches: 5. The CDR3 region has the DNA TGTGCCTGTGACACCTTACTGGGGGATAATCCCTGGGACACCCGACAGATGTTTTTC. Residues: CACDTLLGDNPWDTRQMFF.

As regards this clone: Being one base from a much bigger clone, this may be a read error. V is TRDV1 and J is TRDJ1; 11 bases are a match to TRDD3. The CDR3 length is 20 residues. Germline-derived CDR1 and CDR2 are TSWWSYY and QGS. The CDR3 sequence is CAFGELSLRAVPAGGYKLIF. CDR3 coding DNA: TGTGCTTTTGGGGAACTAAGCCTCAGGGCAGTGCCGGCTGGGGGATACAAACTCATCTTT.

This clone occurred a few times. Just one base apart from a much larger clone, this may be a read error. The V gene is TRDV1, the J gene TRDJ1, with 9 bases lining up with TRDD3. CDR3 length equals 18 residues. Trimming took 4 bases from V and 4 from J; bases not matched to a gene: 16. Germline V CDR1 and CDR2: TSWWSYY, QGS. CDR3 nucleotide sequence: TGTGCTCTTGGGGTCCTAGGGGCTGGGGGATCCCCCCGCGATAAACTCATCTTT. Translated, it gives CALGVLGAGGSPRDKLIF.

Note on this clone: A read error may be the cause here, since a much bigger clone is one base away. The chain employs TRDV1 and TRDJ1, with 7 bases matching TRDD3. TCRdb lists no J gene, so it was determined here by aligning the DNA to germline. The CDR3 length is 17 residues. V trimming: 0 bases; J trimming: 8 bases; junction bases outside the gene matches: 15. The V gene's germline CDR1 is TSWWSYY and CDR2 QGS. CDR3 nucleotides: TGTGCTCTTGGGGAACTAGGAGCGTACTGGGGCACCATGAAACTCATCTTT. Translated: CALGELGAYWGTMKLIF.

This chain uses TRDV2 with TRDJ1; 10 nucleotides agree with TRDD3. V lost 3 bases and J lost 0; bases outside the gene matches: 30. Germline CDR1 and CDR2: GEAIGNYY and EKD. The length of the CDR3 is 24 residues. CDR3 in DNA: TGTGCCTGTGACTTTCCTACATACGTACTTCGGGGGATACGGGTGCGGCGGTACACCGATAAACTCATCTTT. Protein: CACDFPTYVLRGIRVRRYTDKLIF.

This sequence joins TRDV1 and TRDJ1; 9 bases are a match to TRDD3. Germline loops: CDR1 TSWWSYY, CDR2 QGS. V gave up 3 bases and J gave up 0 bases; unmatched junction bases: 17. The CDR3 has 20 residues. The CDR3 sequence: CALGDHYFPVLGEYTDKLIF. As DNA, the CDR3 is TGTGCTCTTGGGGACCATTACTTCCCCGTACTGGGGGAGTACACCGATAAACTCATCTTT.

In its sample, this clone ranks as large. The chain couples TRDV1 to TRDJ1; D might be TRDD2 or TRDD3, each matching 7 bases. Germline values: CDR1 TSWWSYY, CDR2 QGS. The germline V and J ends were trimmed by 1 base and 0 bases, with 27 bases remaining between them. The CDR3 length is 21 residues. The CDR3: CALGEPGLPSPWGLYTDKLIF. The CDR3 DNA reads as TGTGCTCTTGGGGAACCGGGCCTTCCTTCCCCCTGGGGGTTGTACACCGATAAACTCATCTTT.

By sample fraction, this clone is medium-sized. The chain has TRDV2 and TRDJ3; TRDD3 agrees at 11 bases. V gave up 1 base and J gave up 0 bases; unmatched junction bases: 4. CDR3 length: 19 residues. The germline V gene has CDR1 GEAIGNYY and CDR2 EKD. The chain's CDR3 is CACDTTGGYHSWDTRQMFF. The CDR3 coding sequence is TGTGCCTGTGACACTACTGGGGGATATCACTCCTGGGACACCCGACAGATGTTTTTC.

Judged by abundance, this clone is large. The rearrangement links TRDV1 to TRDJ1; 7 bases map to TRDD3. The CDR3 sequence is 19 residues long. Per germline, CDR1 TSWWSYY and CDR2 QGS. V shed 0 bases, J shed 0 bases, and the junction held 13 bases outside the gene matches. As DNA, the CDR3 is TGTGCTCTTGGGGAACTTGCCACTACTGGGGATGGGTACACCGATAAACTCATCTTT. It codes for CALGELATTGDGYTDKLIF.

This clone was detected only a few times. The rearrangement joins TRDV1 to TRDJ1; D not resolved. The CDR3 is 16 residues long. CDR1 and CDR2 from the germline V gene are TSWWSYY and QGS. The V and J ends lost 0 bases and 2 bases respectively, with 13 bases between them. CDR3 in amino acids: CALGELHSARTDKLIF. In DNA, the CDR3 is TGTGCTCTTGGGGAACTACACAGCGCCAGAACCGATAAACTCATCTTT.

By its share, this clone is large. The chain joins TRDV1 to TRDJ3, with D hard to call. This CDR3 is 19 amino acids long. Germline CDR1 reads TSWWSYY; CDR2 reads QGS. Trimming removed 1 base from V and 0 bases from J, with 13 bases in between. The DNA for the CDR3 is TGTGCTCTTGGGGAACGGGAGGACCAACACTCCTGGGACACCCGACAGATGTTTTTC. This codes for CALGEREDQHSWDTRQMFF.

This clone showed up just a few times. A much larger clone differs from this one at a single base, so this may be a read error. Different DNA sequences within this sample yield the same CDR3. The chain is built from TRDV1 and TRDJ1; 8 positions match TRDD3. V trimming: 2 bases; J trimming: 0 bases; junction bases outside the gene matches: 20. The CDR3 sequence is 21 residues long. From germline, CDR1 is TSWWSYY and CDR2 QGS. CDR3: CALGEVALGDNHAGDTDKLIF. The CDR3 DNA follows: TGTGCTCTTGGGGAAGTTGCCCTGGGGGACAACCACGCCGGAGACACCGATAAACTCATCTTT.

V gene TRDV1 combines with J gene TRDJ1; D gene ambiguous. CDR3 size: 21 residues. V was clipped by 2 bases and J by 0 bases, with 28 bases between them. CDR1 and CDR2 (germline): TSWWSYY, QGS. The CDR3 is CALGEGPFSLQAPVYTDKLIF. For the CDR3, the DNA is TGTGCTCTTGGGGAAGGGCCTTTTTCTCTACAAGCCCCGGTGTACACCGATAAACTCATCTTT.

About this clone: The sample carries other DNA sequences with the same CDR3. V is TRDV1 and J is TRDJ1; D is perhaps TRDD3 (10 bases). The J gene was missing in TCRdb and was found by matching the end of the DNA to germline. This CDR3 is 22 amino acids long. The germline V gene has CDR1 TSWWSYY and CDR2 QGS. V shed 4 bases and J shed 0 bases, with 33 bases lying between them. CDR3 bases: TGTGCTCTTGGGGTCCTTCCTACGTGGGGGGATACGATTTGGGGGTACACCGATAAACTCATCTTT. Residues: CALGVLPTWGDTIWGYTDKLIF.

This clone is categorized as medium-sized. The chain employs TRDV1 and TRDJ1, with D possibly matching TRDD3 (6 bases). The V end lost 5 bases, the J end lost 0 bases, and 25 bases lay between the germline ends. Germline V gene data show CDR1 as TSWWSYY and CDR2 as QGS. The CDR3 runs 19 residues. This CDR3 reads CALGFRFPWGAYNTDKLIF. The CDR3 DNA reads TGTGCTCTTGGGTTCCGGTTCCCATGGGGGGCTTATAACACCGATAAACTCATCTTT.

As regards this clone: A read error may be the cause here, since a much bigger clone is one base away. The J gene is TRDJ1, the V gene TRDV1; TRDD3 matches at 11 bases. Germline values: CDR1 TSWWSYY, CDR2 QGS. V lost 1 base, J lost 3 bases, and 13 bases stayed unmatched. The CDR3 contains 19 residues. For the CDR3, the DNA is TGTGCTCTTGGGGAACCGGCCGCGTACTGGGGGATAGATTCCGATAAACTCATCTTT. It codes for CALGEPAAYWGIDSDKLIF.

The V and J genes are TRDV2 and TRDJ3, with 10 bases matching TRDD3. Looked up from germline, CDR1 is GEAIGNYY and CDR2 is EKD. This CDR3 comprises 19 residues. With V trimmed by 0 bases and J by 0 bases, 4 bases remained unmatched. The CDR3 nucleotides read TGTGCCTGTGACACCCTACTGGGGGATGCCTCCTGGGACACCCGACAGATGTTTTTC. It yields the protein CACDTLLGDASWDTRQMFF.

About this clone: A far larger clone is one nucleotide away, so this likely arose from a read error. This chain links TRDV1 with TRDJ1; TRDD3 might be the D (6 bases). CDR1 and CDR2 (germline): TSWWSYY, QGS. There are 18 residues in the CDR3. The V end lost 1 base, the J end lost 0 bases, and 18 bases lay between the germline ends. This chain's CDR3 is CALGEPTTPGIHTDKLIF. CDR3 coding DNA: TGTGCTCTTGGGGAACCGACTACGCCGGGGATCCACACCGATAAACTCATCTTT.

This clone was detected a few times. CDR3 amino acids: CALGELMFFGFANTDKLIF. The CDR3, as DNA: TGTGCTCTTGGGGAACTAATGTTCTTCGGGTTCGCTAACACCGATAAACTCATCTTT. The chain combines TRDV1 with TRDJ1; no clear D. This CDR3 contains 19 residues. V was clipped by 0 bases and J by 0 bases, with 20 bases between them. CDR1 TSWWSYY and CDR2 QGS come from the germline V gene.

This rearrangement joins TRDV1 to TRDJ1; 9 positions match TRDD3. TCRdb records no J gene; here it was assigned by comparing the DNA to germline. This CDR3 is 21 amino acids long. Germline V gene data show CDR1 as TSWWSYY and CDR2 as QGS. The junction had 26 bases not matched to a gene; V was cut back by 1 base and J by 8 bases. The CDR3 loop is CALGERGWQFLPWGMAGKLIF. CDR3 bases: TGTGCTCTTGGGGAACGAGGGTGGCAATTCCTACCCTGGGGGATGGCCGGGAAACTCATCTTT.

By its share, this clone is large. Other DNA variants within this sample encode the same CDR3. The CDR3 bases are TGTGCTCTTGGGGAATCCCCCCCGGAGCTTTCTGGGGGACACGAGGGGCAGCTCATCTTT. It yields the protein CALGESPPELSGGHEGQLIF. The gene calls are TRDV1 and TRDJ1; 8 bases are a match to TRDD3. V dropped 2 bases and J dropped 11; count of bases not matched to a gene: 28. Looked up from germline, CDR1 is TSWWSYY and CDR2 is QGS. The CDR3 has 20 residues.

This clone is deemed large. CDR3 residues: CALGEQNLGGLTDKLIF. The DNA of the CDR3 is TGTGCTCTTGGGGAACAGAACCTGGGGGGACTCACCGATAAACTCATCTTT. The chain joins TRDV1 to TRDJ1; 7 bases align to TRDD3. The CDR3 contains 17 residues. Germline-derived CDR1 and CDR2 are TSWWSYY and QGS. J was trimmed by 1 base and V by 1 base; bases with no gene match: 9.

By its share, this clone is medium-sized (0.01 to 0.1%). For the CDR3, the DNA is TGTGCCTGTGACGATATACTGGGGGATACTTCCTGGGACACCCGACAGATGTTTTTC. This translates into CACDDILGDTSWDTRQMFF. This chain joins TRDV2 and TRDJ3; 12 bases are shared with TRDD3. The CDR3 runs 19 residues. V dropped 3 bases and J dropped 1; count of bases not matched to a gene: 6. Germline CDR1 GEAIGNYY, CDR2 EKD.

This clone is large within its sample. The chain couples TRDV1 to TRDJ1; D is undetermined. Germline assignment: CDR1 TSWWSYY and CDR2 QGS. The CDR3 totals 15 residues. Trimming removed 0 bases at V and 0 bases at J, with 8 bases between. The CDR3 nucleotides are TGTGCTCTTGGGGAACTCATCCCGTACACCGATAAACTCATCTTT. This translates into CALGELIPYTDKLIF.

This clone is classed as large. The V and J genes are TRDV2 and TRDJ1; D call uncertain. The germline V gene has CDR1 GEAIGNYY and CDR2 EKD. V lost 0 bases to trimming and J lost 2 bases, with 12 bases between them. The CDR3 loop spans 15 amino acids. For the CDR3, the DNA is TGTGCCTGTGACACCGGAGAGGGTACTACCGATAAACTCATCTTT. Translating gives CACDTGEGTTDKLIF.

This clone is large by share. V is TRDV1 and J is TRDJ1; 8 bases align to TRDD3. This CDR3 is built from 18 residues. Germline values: CDR1 TSWWSYY, CDR2 QGS. V shed 0 bases, J shed 2 bases, and the junction held 11 bases outside the gene matches. CDR3 nucleotides: TGTGCTCTTGGGGAACTGGCGTTTTGGGGGATTTGGACCGATAAACTCATCTTT. This translates into CALGELAFWGIWTDKLIF.

The chain links TRAV38-2/DV8 to TRDJ1; possibly TRDD3 for D (5 bases). The J gene was missing in TCRdb and was found by matching the end of the DNA to germline. The CDR3 loop spans 12 amino acids. Trimming removed 6 bases from V and 8 bases from J, with 14 bases in between. Germline V gene sequence: CDR1 TSESDYY, CDR2 QEAYKQQN. This CDR3 reads CAYNGVFSKLIF. CDR3 nucleotides: TGTGCTTATAATGGGGTGTTCTCCAAACTCATCTTT.